This T cell receptor beta chain emerged from a study of siplizumab effects on memory and regulatory T cells (dated by TCRdb to between 2019 and 2020). General notes on the study: The effect of the anti-CD2 antibody siplizumab on alloreactive T-cell subsets was examined in allogeneic mixed lymphocyte reactions constructed from human PBMCs. The paper as a whole reports these results and caveats: Because sequences at frequencies below about 10^-5 were poorly captured, only a minor fraction of alloreactive clones could be mapped back to unstimulated subsets. The suppressive function of proliferating Tregs from siplizumab cultures was not functionally confirmed. About 80-96% of proliferating CD4+ or CD8+ clones could not be given a naive or memory phenotype. Among mappable alloreactive CD4+ clones, the Treg-derived fraction averaged around 63% with siplizumab versus 25% to 30% in control reactions. Unstimulated naive T cells appeared more diverse than memory T cells, and naive cells seemed to contribute substantially to the alloresponse. Siplizumab significantly lowered the cumulative frequency of alloreactive sequences that could be traced to unstimulated CD4+ memory T cells.

On this clone: What antigen it recognizes has not been identified. Qualities for individual bases were not recorded, and no much larger clone is one base off.

Sorted unstimulated T cells and proliferating T cells recovered from mixed lymphocyte reactions were subjected to TCRbeta CDR3 sequencing. Fresh whole blood from fewer than 12 HLA-typed healthy donors was used to isolate PBMCs. Preparation of the library involved the immunoSEQ multiplex PCR assay. Some 1.1 x 10^5 TCR templates per sample were assayed on the deep sequencing platform. Genomic DNA extracted from sorted T cells was used for TCRbeta CDR3 sequencing. As for the authors' bioinformatics: The R programming language was used for the clonal analysis of the TCRbeta CDR3 data. Comparing unstimulated samples against CFSE-low samples taken after the reaction was how alloreactive CD4+ and CD8+ clones were defined. Alloreactive CD4+ clones were assigned to regulatory or non-regulatory origin by matching sequences to sorted unstimulated Treg and non-Treg repertoires. TCRdb stores this immuneACCESS table with in-frame sequences only. Part of the clones is absent; in the studies checked, under half of the shortfall reflects unresolved V genes, and no reason is known for the rest. The DNA was the basis for D and trimming; V, J and clone size are from that table. Here the sample has 100,000 or so clones; more than 85% occur a single time. The top ten clonotypes cover 0.32% of the sample.

CDR1 and CDR2 (GTSNPN, SVGIG) derive from the germline V gene (reference sequence). V is trimmed back by 5 bases and J by 6 bases, and the junction contains 4 bases that no gene match accounts for. From the cysteine up to the phenylalanine, the CDR3 has a length of 12 residues. This entry keeps only the CDR3 DNA: 36 bases, framed from base 1. Recombination joined TRBV30 with TRBJ2-1, with TRBD1 identical over 7 junction bases. The clonotype was recovered from a human donor in good health. Sequencing input: CD4+ T cells sorted from blood. The CDR3 here reads CAWSRQGNEQFF. The DNA sequence is given as TGTGCCTGGTCGAGACAGGGCAATGAGCAGTTCTTC.